A selection of T cell receptor beta chains follows, all from one sample in a study of cytomegalovirus exposure and HLA in healthy donors. TCRdb's table, derived via immunoSEQ multiplex PCR, lists solely in-frame clones and lacks some. The sample comprises around 130,000 clones, approximately 84% of which are singletons, and roughly 1.5% rests with the top ten. Material: PBMCs. Source of these receptors: a woman younger than 30 in good health and CMV-seronegative. CDR3s include the opening cysteine and the closing phenylalanine or tryptophan. A D gene is named only where the DNA matches it firmly. Only part of the rows carry a size: once, few, many, or a class if the clone is expanded.

clone_size	j_call	d_call	v_call	cdr3_aa	cdr3_nt
.	TRBJ1-5	.	TRBV7-2	CASSRRAGAYSNQPQHF	TGTGCCAGCAGCCGCCGCGCGGGGGCCTATAGCAATCAGCCCCAGCATTTT
.	TRBJ2-7	.	TRBV21-1	CASSKEKRREVGYEQYF	TGTGCCAGCAGCAAAGAAAAAAGGAGGGAGGTGGGGTACGAGCAGTACTTC
.	TRBJ2-5	TRBD2	TRBV5-1	CASSPPLSGSETQYF	TGCGCCAGCAGCCCCCCGCTTAGCGGGAGCGAGACCCAGTACTTC
.	TRBJ2-3	.	TRBV7-2	CASSFKDTQYF	TGTGCCAGCAGCTTTAAAGATACGCAGTATTTT
.	TRBJ2-5	.	TRBV12-5	CASGLGGRSPTGETQYF	TGTGCTAGTGGTTTAGGAGGGAGGTCTCCTACGGGGGAGACCCAGTACTTC
once	TRBJ2-7	TRBD1	TRBV30	CAWNGPPTGSSYEQYF	TGTGCCTGGAACGGGCCGCCGACAGGGAGCTCCTACGAGCAGTACTTC
.	TRBJ1-4	TRBD1	TRBV2	CASRGDRVNEKLFF	TGTGCCAGCAGGGGGGACAGGGTGAATGAAAAACTGTTTTTT
.	TRBJ2-5	.	TRBV30	CAWSRRRGETQYF	TGTGCCTGGAGTCGTAGGCGGGGCGAAACCCAGTACTTC
.	TRBJ2-5	.	TRBV2	CASRRTRGGETQYF	TGTGCCAGCCGGAGGACTCGGGGAGGAGAGACCCAGTACTTC
.	TRBJ1-5	.	TRBV19	CASSGQSSNQPQHF	TGTGCCAGTAGCGGACAGTCTAGCAATCAGCCCCAGCATTTT
.	TRBJ1-4	TRBD1	TRBV5-1	CASSGDRGDEKLFF	TGCGCCAGCAGCGGGGACAGGGGGGATGAAAAACTGTTTTTT
.	TRBJ2-7	TRBD2	TRBV11-2	CASSSLAGRYEQYF	TGTGCCAGCAGCTCATTAGCGGGAAGGTACGAGCAGTACTTC